The next 23 T cell receptor beta chains were all read from a single sample in a study of blood T cell repertoires in COVID-19. TCRdb keeps only in-frame clones here, not all; method: immunoSEQ multiplex PCR. The repertoire has over 200,000 clones, approximately 90% of them found once; the top ten carry about 1.2%. Sequencing was done on a sample of PBMCs or T cells enriched from blood (not recorded which). These receptors were collected from a human donor in a cohort exposed to, infected with or recovered from COVID-19 (not recorded which). The donor label of this sample is uncertain.

In regard to this clone: A junction end diverges from the germline sequence, so it may reflect a read error. The gene calls are TRBV10-3 and TRBJ1-4; D possibly corresponds to TRBD1 (6 bases). There are 13 residues in the CDR3. Germline lookup yields CDR1 ENHRY and CDR2 SYGVKD. The CDR3 protein is CAISEAFVTGIIF. The CDR3, as DNA: TGTGCCATCAGTGAGGCCTTTGTCACAGGGATTATATTT.

The V and J genes are TRBV19 and TRBJ1-5; perhaps TRBD1 as D (6 bases). Germline V lookup: CDR1 LNHDA, CDR2 SQIVND (reference sequence). The CDR3 extends over 15 amino acids. V lost 3 bases to trimming and J lost 7 bases, with 16 bases between them. CDR3 in amino acids: CASSIAGGAGQPQHF. The CDR3 bases are TGTGCCAGTAGTATTGCGGGGGGCGCGGGGCAGCCCCAGCATTTT.

The rearrangement joins TRBV6-5 to TRBJ1-1; no definite D call. The CDR3 loop spans 13 amino acids. Germline V gene data show CDR1 as MNHEY and CDR2 as SVGAGI. The ends were cut back, 8 bases at V and 6 bases at J, with 16 bases in the middle. The CDR3 loop is CASGDTLGSEAFF. The CDR3 nucleotides are TGTGCCAGCGGCGACACCTTAGGCTCTGAAGCTTTCTTT.

The chain couples TRBV11-3 to TRBJ1-1, with 7 bases fitting TRBD1. Unmatched junction bases numbered 4, after V lost 5 bases and J lost 7 bases. The CDR3 totals 12 residues. CDR1 SGHNT and CDR2 YENEEA come from the germline V gene. The CDR3, as DNA: TGTGCCAGCAGCACGAGGACAGGTGAAGCTTTCTTT. Its protein is CASSTRTGEAFF.

The V and J genes are TRBV2 and TRBJ1-5; unclear D gene. There are 14 residues in the CDR3. Germline V gene sequence: CDR1 SNHLY, CDR2 FYNNEI. V was pared by 8 bases and J by 2 bases, with 13 bases between. For the CDR3, the DNA is TGTGCCAGCGAAGAGTCGAGTGGCAATCAGCCCCAGCATTTT. The encoded protein is CASEESSGNQPQHF.

The chain links TRBV7-9 to TRBJ1-2, with a tentative D call TRBD1 (5 bases). The CDR3 runs 16 residues. CDR1 and CDR2 (germline): SEHNR, FQNEAQ (reference sequence). Trimming removed 5 bases at V and 8 bases at J, with 24 bases between. CDR3 amino acids: CASSLEGTGPVGGYTF. In nucleotides, the CDR3 is TGTGCCAGCAGCCTGGAAGGAACAGGCCCCGTAGGGGGCTACACCTTC.

This CDR3 is CASSPHGGDRGNEKLFF. CDR3 DNA: TGTGCCAGCAGCCCCCACGGCGGGGACAGGGGGAATGAAAAACTGTTTTTT. The V call is TRBV7-8, the J call TRBJ1-4; 11 bases line up with TRBD1. V shed 5 bases and J 5 bases; nucleotides not matched to a gene: 10. Germline V gives CDR1 SGHVS, CDR2 FQNEAQ. There are 17 residues in the CDR3.

The rearrangement joins TRBV30 to TRBJ2-2; possibly TRBD1 for D (6 bases). The V gene's germline CDR1 is GTSNPN and CDR2 SVGIG (reference sequence). The CDR3 has 14 residues. Trimming cost V 3 bases and J 4 bases, with 12 bases left between them. CDR3 nucleotides: TGTGCCTGGAGCGATACAGGGTTCACCGGGGAGCTGTTTTTT. Amino acid sequence: CAWSDTGFTGELFF.

The chain couples TRBV6-1 to TRBJ1-6; a weak D match, TRBD1 (6 bases). Germline V lookup: CDR1 MNHNS, CDR2 SASEGT. The CDR3 length is 17 residues. Trimming pared 4 bases from V and 12 bases from J, leaving 25 bases between. The CDR3 is CASSGNWGAGAALPLHF. The CDR3, as DNA: TGTGCCAGCAGTGGGAATTGGGGGGCGGGGGCCGCGTTACCCCTCCACTTT.

V and J are TRBV29-1 and TRBJ1-2, with 8 bases matching TRBD1. The CDR3 covers 17 residues. With V trimmed by 3 bases and J by 5 bases, 17 bases remained unmatched. Germline-derived CDR1 and CDR2 are SQVTM and ANQGSEA. CDR3 in DNA: TGCAGCGTTGATAGGGTTGGGGTCGGGACAGGCCCTTATGGCTACACCTTC. Its translation: CSVDRVGVGTGPYGYTF.

The rearrangement links TRBV9 to TRBJ2-3, with a weak D call TRBD2 (6 bases). The V gene's germline CDR1 is SGDLS and CDR2 YYNGEE. V was shortened by 3 bases and J by 9 bases, with 17 bases between the two germline ends. The CDR3 is made up of 14 amino acids. The CDR3 is CASSARLEPVTQYF. As DNA, the CDR3 is TGTGCCAGCAGCGCGAGACTAGAGCCCGTGACGCAGTATTTT.

The CDR3 reads CASSSRGGGNTIYF. In DNA form, the CDR3 reads TGTGCCAGCAGCTCACGGGGGGGAGGAAACACCATATATTTT. The chain is built from TRBV7-9 and TRBJ1-3; tentative D call: TRBD1 (5 bases). V was pared by 4 bases and J by 4 bases, with 11 bases between. The CDR3 spans 14 residues. The germline gives CDR1 SEHNR, CDR2 FQNEAQ (reference sequence).

J is TRBJ1-1 and V is TRBV4-2; no clear D. The CDR3 has 13 residues. Looked up from germline, CDR1 is LGHNA and CDR2 is YNFKEQ. The V end lost 1 base, the J end lost 3 bases, and 6 bases lay between the germline ends. CDR3 sequence (DNA): TGTGCCAGCAGCCAAGGAGGGTACACTGAAGCTTTCTTT. It is translated as CASSQGGYTEAFF.

The chain couples TRBV5-4 to TRBJ2-3, with D maybe TRBD1 (6 bases). The CDR3 runs to 17 residues. V was cut by 5 bases and J by 0 bases, with 19 bases left in between. CDR1 SGHNT and CDR2 YYREEE come from the germline V gene (reference sequence). CDR3 protein: CASRPEGETYSTDTQYF. The CDR3 coding sequence is TGTGCCAGCAGGCCCGAGGGGGAGACGTATAGCACAGATACGCAGTATTTT. The whole variable domain, filled in from reference TRBV5-4 and TRBJ2-3, reads ETGVTQSPTHLIKTRGQQVTLRCSSQSGHNTVSWYQQALGQGPQFIFQYYREEENGRGNFPPRFSGLQFPNYSSELNVNALELDDSALYLCASRPEGETYSTDTQYFGPGTRLTVL.

V usage is TRBV14 and J usage is TRBJ1-2, with TRBD1 matching over 7 bases. This CDR3 has 14 amino acids. Per the germline V gene, CDR1 is SGHDN and CDR2 is FVKESK. V shed 4 bases, J shed 4 bases, and the junction held 6 bases outside the gene matches. CDR3 DNA sequence: TGTGCCAGCAGCCGACAGGGCCGGGGCTATGGCTACACCTTC. Protein sequence: CASSRQGRGYGYTF.

This CDR3 reads CASTVGQGNYEQYF. CDR3 nucleotides: TGTGCCAGTACCGTGGGACAGGGAAACTACGAGCAGTACTTC. V and J are TRBV19 and TRBJ2-7; 9 bases agree with TRBD1. V shed 7 bases, J shed 3 bases, and the junction held 7 bases outside the gene matches. The CDR3 runs 14 residues. Germline CDR1 LNHDA, CDR2 SQIVND (reference sequence).

The rearrangement joins TRBV7-9 to TRBJ2-5, with TRBD1 matching 8 bases. The CDR3 runs 15 residues. V trimming: 8 bases; J trimming: 4 bases; junction bases outside the gene matches: 12. CDR1 SEHNR and CDR2 FQNEAQ come from the germline V gene (reference sequence). The CDR3 nucleotides are TGTGCCAGCCAATCCGGGACAGGCCTTCGAGAGACCCAGTACTTC. Translation: CASQSGTGLRETQYF.

The chain links TRBV3-1 (or the pseudogene TRBV3-2) to TRBJ1-2, with D unclear. Germline values: CDR1 LGHDT, CDR2 YNNKEL (reference sequence). Between the trimmed V and J ends, which lost 4 bases and 2 bases, there was a span of 8 bases. The CDR3 contains 13 residues. This CDR3 reads CASSPVSNYGYTF. CDR3 coding DNA: TGTGCCAGCAGCCCAGTGTCGAACTATGGCTACACCTTC.

This clone has just one count. The CDR3 nucleotides read TGTGCCAGCAGCACCCGGGACACGTTCTATGGCTACACCTTC. Its protein is CASSTRDTFYGYTF. V and J are TRBV27 and TRBJ1-2; possible D gene TRBD1, 6 bases. V was shortened by 6 bases and J by 4 bases, with 15 bases between the two germline ends. The CDR3 has 14 residues. CDR1 is MNHEY and CDR2 is SMNVEV in the germline V gene (reference sequence).

This chain joins TRBV4-2 and TRBJ2-1; 9 nucleotides align to TRBD2. Trimming took 0 bases from V and 7 from J; bases not matched to a gene: 10. The CDR3 covers 17 residues. The V gene's germline CDR1 is LGHNA and CDR2 YNFKEQ. CDR3 region: CASSQDSAGGFLNEQFF. Here the CDR3 DNA reads TGTGCCAGCAGCCAAGATTCGGCGGGGGGGTTTTTGAATGAGCAGTTCTTC.

This chain joins TRBV14 and TRBJ2-7; TRBD2 is a possible D gene (6 bases). From germline, CDR1 is SGHDN and CDR2 FVKESK. The CDR3 contains 15 residues. V lost 1 base, J lost 5 bases, and 15 bases lay in between. The CDR3 spells CASSQGRTKSHEQYF. The CDR3 nucleotides read TGTGCCAGCAGCCAAGGACGGACTAAATCCCACGAGCAGTACTTC.

The chain couples TRBV5-1 to TRBJ2-3; 10 bases align to TRBD2. This CDR3 has 19 amino acids. Looked up from germline, CDR1 is SGHRS and CDR2 is YFSETQ. Germline trimming cut 2 bases from V and 1 base from J; bases unmatched to any gene: 13. As DNA, the CDR3 is TGCGCCAGCAGCTTCGCCGGGACTAGCGATGGGGCGGGCACAGATACGCAGTATTTT. Its protein product is CASSFAGTSDGAGTDTQYF.

The chain joins TRBV19 to TRBJ2-6; a weak D match, TRBD1 (6 bases). V shed 3 bases and J shed 0 bases, with 12 bases lying between them. The CDR3 sequence is 17 residues long. CDR1 is LNHDA, CDR2 SQIVND, per germline (reference sequence). CDR3 in amino acids: CASSIRGKSSGANVLTF. The CDR3, as DNA: TGTGCCAGTAGTATTAGGGGGAAGAGCTCTGGGGCCAACGTCCTGACTTTC. Variable domain in full (rest from reference TRBV19 and TRBJ2-6): DGGITQSPKYLFRKEGQNVTLSCEQNLNHDAMYWYRQDPGQGLRLIYYSQIVNDFQKGDIAEGYSVSREKKESFPLTVTSAQKNPTAFYLCASSIRGKSSGANVLTFGAGSRLTVL.